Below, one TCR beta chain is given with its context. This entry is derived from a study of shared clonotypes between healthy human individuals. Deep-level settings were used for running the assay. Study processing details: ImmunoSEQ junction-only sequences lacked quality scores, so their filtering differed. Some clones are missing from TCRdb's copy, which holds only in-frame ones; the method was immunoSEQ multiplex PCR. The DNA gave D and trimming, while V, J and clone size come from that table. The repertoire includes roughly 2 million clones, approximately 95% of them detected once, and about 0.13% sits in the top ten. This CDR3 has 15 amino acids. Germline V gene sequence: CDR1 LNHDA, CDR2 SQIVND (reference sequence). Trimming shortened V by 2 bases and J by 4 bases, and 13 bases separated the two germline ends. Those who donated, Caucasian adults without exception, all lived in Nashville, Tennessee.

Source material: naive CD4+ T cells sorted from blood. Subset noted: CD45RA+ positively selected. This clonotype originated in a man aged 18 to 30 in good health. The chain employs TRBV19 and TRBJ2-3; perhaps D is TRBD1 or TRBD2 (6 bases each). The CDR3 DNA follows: TGTGCCAGTAGTATACAGGGGACTCGGTCAGATACGCAGTATTTT. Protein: CASSIQGTRSDTQYF.